The 27 T cell receptor beta chains presented below share a single source sample, sequenced in a study of T cell changes during pregnancy in multiple sclerosis. Generated by immunoSEQ multiplex PCR, the TCRdb table keeps only in-frame clones and is missing some. The profile shows about 40,000 clones, approximately 94% of them singletons. The specimen was peripheral blood, collected in the third trimester of pregnancy. The receptors were gathered from a female donor with multiple sclerosis, enrolled in a pregnancy study.

The chain combines TRBV11-2 with TRBJ2-7; 7 bases map to TRBD1. There are 16 residues in the CDR3. Unmatched junction bases numbered 7, after V lost 0 bases and J lost 2 bases. Germline values: CDR1 SGHAT, CDR2 FQNNGV. This CDR3 is CASSLERMTGPYEQYF. CDR3 in DNA: TGTGCCAGCAGCTTAGAGAGGATGACAGGGCCCTACGAGCAGTACTTC.

This sequence joins TRBV7-2 and TRBJ2-1; 7 bases agree with TRBD2. Per germline, CDR1 SGHTA and CDR2 FQGNSA. V gave up 5 bases and J gave up 8 bases; unmatched junction bases: 12. This CDR3 has 15 residues. The CDR3 here is CASSPRLARDDEQFF. In DNA, the CDR3 is TGTGCCAGCAGCCCGCGACTAGCAAGGGATGATGAGCAGTTCTTC.

V is TRBV5-5 and J is TRBJ2-7; no firm D call. This CDR3 is built from 14 residues. Trimming shortened V by 1 base and J by 3 bases, and 11 bases separated the two germline ends. Germline CDR1 reads SGHKS; CDR2 reads YYEKEE (reference sequence). The CDR3 DNA is TGTGCCAGCAGCTTGTTAGGAGTTCTCTACGAGCAGTACTTC. Amino acid sequence: CASSLLGVLYEQYF.

The J gene is TRBJ2-7, the V gene TRBV23-1; 7 positions agree with TRBD1. TRBV23-1 is an open reading frame, and its role is uncertain. Trimming removed 4 bases from V and 5 bases from J; junction bases left unmatched: 11. The CDR3 spans 15 residues. CDR3 DNA sequence: TGCGCCAGCAGTCTACCATTCCGACAGGGCAACGAGCAGTACTTC. Translated, it gives CASSLPFRQGNEQYF.

This chain links TRBV29-1 with TRBJ1-2; TRBD1 matches at 7 bases. The ends lost 2 bases at V and 5 bases at J; junction bases unmatched: 8. Germline V gene lookup returns CDR1 SQVTM and CDR2 ANQGSEA. CDR3 size: 14 residues. CDR3 in DNA: TGCAGCGTTGAATTCCGGGACAGATTTTATGGCTACACCTTC. It is translated as CSVEFRDRFYGYTF.

This clone was recorded once. The CDR3 DNA reads TGTGCCAGCAGTTACCTAGCGGGGCAAGAGACCCAGTACTTC. Protein product: CASSYLAGQETQYF. The chain has TRBV6-5 and TRBJ2-5; 9 bases are shared with TRBD2. Trimming removed 2 bases from V and 2 bases from J; junction bases left unmatched: 0. CDR1 is MNHEY and CDR2 is SVGAGI in the germline V gene. The CDR3 spans 14 residues.

V gene TRBV5-4 combines with J gene TRBJ2-7; 7 positions agree with TRBD1. CDR3 size: 14 residues. The germline CDR1 and CDR2 sequences are SGHNT and YYREEE (reference sequence). After removal of 4 bases from V and 0 bases from J, the junction contained 4 bases not matched to a gene. CDR3 amino acids: CASSRQGSSYEQYF. CDR3 sequence (DNA): TGTGCCAGCAGCCGACAGGGTAGCTCCTACGAGCAGTACTTC.

This chain joins TRBV7-3 and TRBJ2-3; D unclear. The CDR3 extends over 13 amino acids. Per the germline V gene, CDR1 is SGHTA and CDR2 is FQGTGA. Between the trimmed V and J ends, which lost 6 bases and 5 bases, there was a span of 12 bases. Written as DNA, the CDR3 is TGTGCCAGCAGGACTCTCGGCGGAGATACGCAGTATTTT. This sequence encodes CASRTLGGDTQYF.

This chain connects TRBV21-1 to TRBJ1-4; TRBD1, the table's D call, lacks a check against the DNA. TRBV21-1 is described as a pseudogene. The CDR3 is 12 amino acids. The CDR3 DNA is TGTGCCAGCAGCAGGGGGCAAGAAAAACTGTTTTTT. Protein product: CASSRGQEKLFF.

The V gene is TRBV18, the J gene TRBJ1-3; the D is unclear. The CDR3 is 19 residues long. Per the germline V gene, CDR1 is KGHSH and CDR2 is LQKENI. Trimming left V 0 bases short and J 2 bases short, with 20 bases between. CDR3 coding DNA: TGTGCCAGCTCACCACCTATCTGGGCCCACACTCAGCCTGGAAACACCATATATTTT. Amino acid sequence: CASSPPIWAHTQPGNTIYF. The complete variable domain, with remaining parts taken from reference TRBV18 and TRBJ1-3, reads NAGVMQNPRHLVRRRGQEARLRCSPMKGHSHVYWYRQLPEEGLKFMVYLQKENIIDESGMPKERFSAEFPKEGPSILRIQQVVRGDSAAYFCASSPPIWAHTQPGNTIYFGEGSWLTVV.

The DNA of the CDR3 is TGTGCCAGCGGAGGGCCCGGGAGGGGAAGGGCAGGCTACACCTTC. Residues: CASGGPGRGRAGYTF. The chain is built from TRBV28 and TRBJ1-2; D is possibly TRBD1 (5 bases). The CDR3 is made up of 15 amino acids. Trimming stripped 8 bases from V and 8 bases from J, with 24 bases between. Looked up from germline, CDR1 is MDHEN and CDR2 is SYDVKM.

The rearrangement uses TRBV6-5 and TRBJ2-5, with D hard to call. The CDR3 consists of 14 residues. CDR1 is MNHEY, CDR2 SVGAGI, per germline. V shed 2 bases and J shed 0 bases, with 7 bases lying between them. The CDR3 sequence: CASSYAEYQETQYF. The DNA of the CDR3 is TGTGCCAGCAGTTACGCGGAATACCAAGAGACCCAGTACTTC.

The chain joins TRBV13 to TRBJ1-2; D may be TRBD1 (5 bases). V lost 0 bases and J 3 bases, leaving 8 bases between the germline ends. The germline V gene has CDR1 PRHDT and CDR2 FYEKMQ (reference sequence). The CDR3 runs to 14 residues. In DNA form, the CDR3 reads TGTGCCAGCAGCTTAGGACAGGCGGACTATGGCTACACCTTC. Amino acids: CASSLGQADYGYTF.

The chain uses TRBV9 and TRBJ2-1, with D tentatively TRBD2 (5 bases). Germline-derived CDR1 and CDR2 are SGDLS and YYNGEE. V was shortened by 4 bases and J by 9 bases, with 17 bases between the two germline ends. CDR3 length: 14 residues. The CDR3 nucleotides read TGTGCCAGCAGCCGGGGATCGCTCAATAGTGAGCAGTTCTTC. Amino acid sequence: CASSRGSLNSEQFF.

J is TRBJ2-1 and V is TRBV19; 13 bases match TRBD2. Trimming cost V 6 bases and J 4 bases; bases outside gene matches: 6. This CDR3 has 16 amino acids. Germline values: CDR1 LNHDA, CDR2 SQIVND (reference sequence). In nucleotides, the CDR3 is TGTGCCAGTAGCAGACTAGCGGGGGGACGGTACAATGAGCAGTTCTTC. Residues: CASSRLAGGRYNEQFF.

The gene calls are TRBV2 and TRBJ2-2; D may be TRBD1 (6 bases). From germline, CDR1 is SNHLY and CDR2 FYNNEI. This CDR3 contains 15 residues. V lost 8 bases to trimming and J lost 1 base, with 14 bases between them. The chain's CDR3 is CASQTGQRNTGELFF. The CDR3 DNA reads TGTGCCAGCCAAACAGGACAGAGGAACACCGGGGAGCTGTTTTTT.

V is TRBV25-1 and J is TRBJ2-7; 10 bases agree with TRBD2. V lost 1 base to trimming and J lost 1 base; unmatched junction nucleotides: 4. From germline, CDR1 is MGHDK and CDR2 SYGVNS. The CDR3 loop spans 16 amino acids. The CDR3 spells CASSELDSGGSYEQYF. In DNA form, the CDR3 reads TGTGCCAGCAGTGAATTGGATAGCGGGGGGTCCTACGAGCAGTACTTC.

The chain is built from TRBV4-1 and TRBJ2-4; the D gene is possibly TRBD1 (6 bases). This CDR3 has 15 amino acids. V was cut by 1 base and J by 8 bases, with 15 bases left in between. Germline V gene sequence: CDR1 MGHRA, CDR2 YSYEKL. Written as DNA, the CDR3 is TGCGCCAGCAGCCAAGTTATGACAGGAAGGGACATTCAGTACTTC. Amino acids: CASSQVMTGRDIQYF.

The chain links TRBV10-3 to TRBJ2-5; tentative D call: TRBD1 (6 bases). Germline V gene lookup returns CDR1 ENHRY and CDR2 SYGVKD. CDR3 length equals 12 residues. V gave up 6 bases and J gave up 7 bases, with 12 bases separating them. This CDR3 reads CAIRQGFGTQYF. The DNA for the CDR3 is TGTGCCATCAGACAGGGCTTTGGGACCCAGTACTTC.

In nucleotides, the CDR3 is TGTGCCAGCAGTTACACCGGACAGGCGGGGAATTCACCCCTCCACTTT. It is translated as CASSYTGQAGNSPLHF. The chain recombines TRBV6-5 with TRBJ1-6; TRBD1 aligns across 7 bases. The ends lost 2 bases at V and 7 bases at J; junction bases unmatched: 8. CDR1 MNHEY and CDR2 SVGAGI come from the germline V gene. The CDR3 has 16 residues.

The V call is TRBV27, the J call TRBJ1-1; D gene unclear. V lost 5 bases and J 3 bases, leaving 10 bases between the germline ends. The CDR3 runs to 13 residues. Germline values: CDR1 MNHEY, CDR2 SMNVEV (reference sequence). CDR3 amino acids: CASSIGRDTEAFF. CDR3 in DNA: TGTGCCAGCAGTATTGGGCGCGACACTGAAGCTTTCTTT.

The chain couples TRBV7-9 to TRBJ2-1; 12 nucleotides align to TRBD2. The V gene's germline CDR1 is SEHNR and CDR2 FQNEAQ (reference sequence). This CDR3 has 18 amino acids. V lost 4 bases and J lost 0; bases outside the gene matches: 7. The CDR3 spells CASSSSGGASSSYNEQFF. CDR3 in DNA: TGTGCCAGCAGCTCTAGCGGGGGGGCCTCCAGCTCCTACAATGAGCAGTTCTTC.

This clone was found a few times. The chain links TRBV5-4 to TRBJ1-1; D is undetermined. The V gene's germline CDR1 is SGHNT and CDR2 YYREEE (reference sequence). Between the trimmed V and J ends, which lost 0 bases and 4 bases, there was a span of 16 bases. The CDR3 runs 16 residues. The chain's CDR3 is CASSLVPAYLGTEAFF. The CDR3 DNA sequence: TGTGCCAGCAGCTTGGTACCGGCCTACCTAGGCACTGAAGCTTTCTTT.

The chain couples TRBV7-9 to TRBJ2-1; 9 nucleotides agree with TRBD1. This CDR3 region has 15 residues. The V gene's germline CDR1 is SEHNR and CDR2 FQNEAQ (reference sequence). Unmatched junction bases numbered 8, after V lost 5 bases and J lost 6 bases. CDR3 amino acids: CASSAGTGLFNEQFF. In DNA, the CDR3 is TGTGCCAGCAGCGCCGGGACAGGGCTCTTCAATGAGCAGTTCTTC.

CDR3 loop: CASSARLLDTQYF. As DNA, the CDR3 is TGTGCCAGTAGTGCAAGACTTCTCGATACGCAGTATTTT. The gene calls are TRBV19 and TRBJ2-3; no clear D. The CDR3 has 13 amino acids. Germline-derived CDR1 and CDR2 are LNHDA and SQIVND (reference sequence). Trimming stripped 5 bases from V and 6 bases from J, with 12 bases between.

J is TRBJ1-1 and V is TRBV7-3; D is unclear. CDR1 SGHTA and CDR2 FQGTGA come from the germline V gene. V lost 5 bases, J lost 1 base, and 8 bases lay in between. The CDR3 runs to 13 residues. CDR3 coding DNA: TGTGCCAGCAGCCAAGATAGGAACACTGAAGCTTTCTTT. Translation gives CASSQDRNTEAFF.

This chain connects TRBV7-9 to TRBJ1-1, with D maybe TRBD1 (5 bases). Between the trimmed V and J ends, which lost 1 base and 4 bases, there was a span of 22 bases. The length of the CDR3 is 18 residues. Germline V gives CDR1 SEHNR, CDR2 FQNEAQ (reference sequence). CDR3 nucleotides: TGTGCCAGCAGCTTAGTTATGCAGGGAAGCACGGGGGGCACTGAAGCTTTCTTT. Translated: CASSLVMQGSTGGTEAFF.